Listed below are T cell receptor beta chains from one sample, sequenced in a study of cytomegalovirus exposure and HLA in healthy donors. Sequencing used immunoSEQ multiplex PCR; TCRdb keeps in-frame clones, though not all of them. The sample contains about 140,000 clones, more than 70% of which appear only once. Sample: PBMCs. These receptor sequences come from a woman in her 50s in good health and CMV-seronegative. Each CDR3 is given with its conserved first and last residue. The D gene is left open where the match is weak. Expanded clones get a size class; other rows say once, few or many, or leave the size out.

CDR3 length,D gene,clone size,J gene,V gene,CDR3 protein,CDR3 DNA
17,TRBD2,-,TRBJ2-5,TRBV2,CAGSEALQSSGGQTQYF,TGTGCCGGCAGTGAAGCGCTTCAGAGTAGCGGGGGTCAGACCCAGTACTTC
16,TRBD2,-,TRBJ2-1,TRBV19,CASSRLAGSSYNEQFF,TGTGCCAGTAGTCGACTAGCGGGGAGCTCCTACAATGAGCAGTTCTTC
15,-,-,TRBJ1-5,TRBV7-2,CASSWYVGVDQPQHF,TGTGCCAGCAGCTGGTACGTAGGGGTCGATCAGCCCCAGCATTTT
12,TRBD1,-,TRBJ1-5,TRBV28,CATRGPDQPQHF,TGTGCCACCAGGGGGCCCGATCAGCCCCAGCATTTT
12,-,once,TRBJ2-1,TRBV19,CASSMGGNEQFF,TGTGCCAGTAGTATGGGGGGCAATGAGCAGTTCTTC
11,-,-,TRBJ1-2,TRBV13,CASSWSNQFTF,TGTGCCAGCAGCTGGAGTAATCAGTTCACCTTC
14,-,-,TRBJ1-4,TRBV27,CASSFRGSDEKLFF,TGTGCCAGCAGTTTTCGGGGTTCTGATGAAAAACTGTTTTTT
15,-,-,TRBJ1-1,TRBV2,CASSSSQGRYTEAFF,TGTGCCAGTAGCTCCTCACAGGGAAGATACACTGAAGCTTTCTTT
11,-,-,TRBJ1-2,TRBV19,CASSSVYGYTF,TGTGCCAGTAGTTCGGTCTATGGCTACACCTTC
14,TRBD1,-,TRBJ2-7,TRBV9,CAGSPRDRYYEQYF,TGTGCCGGCAGCCCTCGGGACAGATACTACGAGCAGTACTTC
17,-,-,TRBJ1-6,TRBV5-6,CASSQPGRQDLDSPLHF,TGTGCCAGCAGTCAACCAGGCCGACAGGATTTGGACTCACCCCTCCACTTT
16,TRBD2,-,TRBJ2-5,TRBV7-3,CASSLTPRGGGETQYF,TGTGCCAGCAGCCTAACCCCGCGGGGGGGCGGGGAGACCCAGTACTTC
14,-,-,TRBJ1-6,TRBV28,CASTEVFQSSPLHF,TGTGCCAGCACTGAGGTTTTTCAGTCTTCACCCCTCCACTTT
15,-,-,TRBJ2-1,TRBV7-8,CASSPGLGSYNEQFF,TGTGCCAGCAGCCCAGGACTGGGCTCCTACAATGAGCAGTTCTTC
13,-,few,TRBJ1-4,TRBV6-1,CAANRAPNEKLFF,TGTGCCGCTAACAGGGCCCCTAATGAAAAACTGTTTTTT
15,TRBD2,-,TRBJ2-3,TRBV7-8,CASSLTSGVLATQYF,TGTGCCAGCAGCTTAACTAGCGGGGTTTTAGCTACGCAGTATTTT
15,TRBD1,-,TRBJ1-1,TRBV5-1,CASSPHDRGDTEAFF,TGCGCCAGCAGCCCTCACGACAGGGGTGACACTGAAGCTTTCTTT
15,-,few,TRBJ1-6,TRBV4-1,CASSPLLWSNSPLHF,TGCGCCAGCAGCCCGCTATTGTGGTCGAATTCACCCCTCCACTTT
15,-,-,TRBJ1-1,TRBV6-6,CASSYHQQGNTEAFF,TGTGCCAGCAGTTACCACCAACAGGGGAACACTGAAGCTTTCTTT
16,TRBD2,-,TRBJ2-3,TRBV7-9,CASSLLVAGNGDTQYF,TGTGCCAGCAGCTTACTTGTAGCGGGGAACGGCGATACGCAGTATTTT
14,-,-,TRBJ1-1,TRBV29-1,CSVSRGFGNTEAFF,TGCAGCGTCAGCAGGGGATTTGGAAACACTGAAGCTTTCTTT
19,-,-,TRBJ1-6,TRBV7-2,CASSPLNYAGSEGYSPLHF,TGTGCCAGCAGCCCCTTAAATTACGCCGGATCGGAGGGCTATTCACCCCTCCACTTT
16,TRBD1,-,TRBJ2-5,TRBV18,CASSTRSRTGEETQYF,TGTGCCAGCTCTACCAGATCTAGAACAGGGGAAGAGACCCAGTACTTC
12,-,-,TRBJ1-2,TRBV7-9,CSSSQGHYGYTF,TGTTCCAGCAGCCAGGGGCATTATGGCTACACCTTC
16,TRBD2,-,TRBJ2-1,TRBV7-9,CASSPGDGGAPNEQFF,TGTGCCAGCAGCCCCGGGGACGGGGGGGCCCCCAATGAGCAGTTCTTC
15,TRBD1,-,TRBJ1-6,TRBV27,CASSLGTGRSSPLHF,TGTGCCAGCTCTCTAGGGACAGGGAGGAGTTCACCCCTCCACTTT
14,-,few,TRBJ1-1,TRBV19,CASSIDRLVTEAFF,TGTGCCAGTAGTATTGACAGGTTAGTGACTGAAGCTTTCTTT
14,TRBD1,few,TRBJ2-5,TRBV5-1,CASSLDRAQETQYF,TGCGCCAGCAGTTTGGACAGGGCCCAAGAGACCCAGTACTTC
16,TRBD2,-,TRBJ2-2,TRBV4-1,CASSQVLAGGPGELFF,TGCGCCAGCAGCCAAGTCCTAGCGGGGGGGCCCGGGGAGCTGTTTTTT
13,TRBD1,-,TRBJ2-7,TRBV4-1,CASSQRTGYEQYF,TGCGCCAGCAGCCAAAGGACAGGCTACGAGCAGTACTTC
15,-,-,TRBJ2-5,TRBV5-4,CASSPTQGRGETQYF,TGTGCCAGCAGCCCCACCCAGGGTAGGGGAGAGACCCAGTACTTC
14,TRBD1,-,TRBJ1-1,TRBV30,CAWSVRSGGTEAFF,TGTGCCTGGAGTGTAAGGTCAGGGGGCACTGAAGCTTTCTTT
13,-,-,TRBJ1-2,TRBV4-3,CASSSGLPGGYTF,TGCGCCAGCAGCTCGGGTCTACCGGGGGGCTACACCTTC
14,-,-,TRBJ2-3,TRBV5-1,CASSLGDNTDTQYF,TGCGCCAGCAGCTTGGGAGATAACACAGATACGCAGTATTTT
15,TRBD2,-,TRBJ2-7,TRBV5-4,CASSALAGATYEQYF,TGTGCCAGCAGCGCACTAGCGGGGGCCACCTACGAGCAGTACTTC
15,-,-,TRBJ1-4,TRBV2,CASSAQSTTNEKLFF,TGTGCCAGCAGCGCACAATCCACAACTAATGAAAAACTGTTTTTT
17,-,-,TRBJ1-2,TRBV9,CASSASTTAPSMYGYTF,TGTGCCAGCAGCGCGAGCACGACAGCGCCATCGATGTATGGCTACACCTTC
15,-,-,TRBJ2-3,TRBV7-9,CASSSTTGGTDTQYF,TGTGCCAGCAGCTCAACGACGGGGGGCACAGATACGCAGTATTTT
13,-,-,TRBJ2-7,TRBV6-5,CASSLTPSYEQYF,TGTGCCAGCAGTCTGACACCCTCCTACGAGCAGTACTTC
16,-,few,TRBJ1-5,TRBV4-3,CASSQSGIGSNQPQHF,TGCGCCAGCAGCCAGTCAGGGATTGGAAGCAATCAGCCCCAGCATTTT